The clone carrying this T cell receptor (beta chain) turned up a few times. Germline and junction disagree at one end, which may indicate a read error. CDR1 and CDR2 from the germline V gene are SEHNR and FQNEAQ (reference sequence). The CDR3 contains 15 residues. Using unique molecular identifiers, the investigators prepared the TCRbeta library. TCRdb fed the PCR reads into MiXCR, producing one record per CDR3 protein. The table shows about 610,000 distinct CDR3 sequences, with about 10% occurring only once. The sample originates from a study of T-cell reconstitution after alpha-beta-depleted transplantation in children.

V is TRBV7-9 and J is TRBJ2-1; the D gene is possibly TRBD2 (5 bases). This sequence originates from a human donor who donated a stem cell graft to a child with acute myeloid leukemia. Sequencing was performed on PBMCs from the stem cell graft donor, taken from the stem cell graft. The CDR3 is CASSSGGSRAGRTVF. CDR3 DNA sequence: TGTGCCAGCAGCTCTGGAGGTAGCCGGGCCGGGCGCACGGTCTTC. Looking up the rest from reference TRBV7-9 and TRBJ2-1 gives the full variable domain: DTGVSQNPRHKITKRGQNVTFRCDPISEHNRLYWYRQTLGQGPEFLTYFQNEAQLEKSRLLSDRFSAERPKGSFSTLEIQRTEQGDSAMYLCASSSGGSRAGRTVFGPGTRLTVL.